This TCR beta chain was recovered during a study of blood T cell repertoires in COVID-19. V dropped 6 bases and J dropped 1 base, with 16 bases sitting between them. The CDR3 length is 16 residues. Per germline, CDR1 MNHEY and CDR2 SVGAGI. Cohort assignment relied on participant-reported clinical history. Per the study methods: Researchers report that nucleated cell counts were estimated from reference gene primer amplification. Method: immunoSEQ multiplex PCR; TCRdb's copy keeps in-frame clones and lacks some. The V and J calls and clone size were taken over from that table, and D and trimming were inferred from the DNA. The repertoire holds around 450,000 clones, with approximately 90% as singletons.

The sequenced sample was PBMCs or T cells enriched from blood (not recorded which). This TCR was recovered from a woman aged 18-29 years who had recovered from COVID-19. The chain employs TRBV6-5 and TRBJ1-5; D perhaps matches TRBD1 (6 bases). Written as DNA, the CDR3 is TGTGCCAGCAGGTACACAGGGCACCCAAGCAATCAGCCCCAGCATTTT. Translation: CASRYTGHPSNQPQHF.